The 20 T cell receptor beta chains in this list originate from one sample, sequenced in a study of control samples from healthy donors and cancer patients. Data came from immunoSEQ multiplex PCR; TCRdb stores just in-frame clones and leaves some out. Of about 47,000 clones in the sample, 80% were seen once. The sample consisted of blood. These TCRs come from a man in his 70s in good health.

This sequence joins TRBV19 and TRBJ2-2; D perhaps matches TRBD1 (7 bases). CDR3 size: 14 residues. Trimming removed 4 bases at V and 5 bases at J, with 11 bases between. CDR1 and CDR2 (germline): LNHDA, SQIVND (reference sequence). In DNA, the CDR3 is TGTGCCAGTAGTACACCAGGGGGGACCGGGGAGCTGTTTTTT. Its translation is CASSTPGGTGELFF.

V gene TRBV4-2 combines with J gene TRBJ1-2; D possibly corresponds to TRBD1 (5 bases). The CDR3 loop spans 15 amino acids. The V end was cut by 0 bases, the J end by 3 bases, with 11 bases between. Germline CDR1 reads LGHNA; CDR2 reads YNFKEQ. The CDR3 DNA follows: TGTGCCAGCAGCCAAGAGAGGGACCTAGACTATGGCTACACCTTC. It translates to CASSQERDLDYGYTF.

This rearrangement joins TRBV24-1 to TRBJ2-5; unclear D gene. CDR1 is KGHDR and CDR2 is SFDVKD in the germline V gene. The CDR3 covers 14 residues. Trimming took off 3 bases at V and 1 base at J, with 8 bases between the two ends. The CDR3: CATSDPAAQETQYF. CDR3 coding DNA: TGTGCCACCAGTGATCCGGCCGCCCAAGAGACCCAGTACTTC.

The chain joins TRBV28 to TRBJ1-1; the match to TRBD1 covers 8 bases. V trimming: 3 bases; J trimming: 1 base; junction bases outside the gene matches: 4. The CDR3 has 15 residues. Germline CDR1 is MDHEN and CDR2 is SYDVKM. CDR3 protein: CASSFWTGRNTEAFF. CDR3 coding DNA: TGTGCCAGCAGTTTCTGGACAGGGAGGAACACTGAAGCTTTCTTT.

The rearrangement uses TRBV19 and TRBJ2-5; weak D call: TRBD1 (6 bases). Germline V gene lookup returns CDR1 LNHDA and CDR2 SQIVND (reference sequence). This CDR3 is 14 amino acids long. V dropped 4 bases and J dropped 7 bases, with 16 bases sitting between them. CDR3 sequence: CASSKGRGVGTQYF. In nucleotides, the CDR3 is TGTGCCAGTAGTAAAGGCAGGGGCGTTGGGACCCAGTACTTC.

This clone showed up just once. The CDR3 coding sequence is TGTGCCAGCAGCTTGGGGCCTAGCGGGGGGGCAGGTACGCAGTATTTT. It translates to CASSLGPSGGAGTQYF. The V and J genes are TRBV5-6 and TRBJ2-3; the match to TRBD2 covers 12 bases. CDR1 is SGHDT, CDR2 YYEEEE, per germline. Unmatched junction bases numbered 7, after V lost 0 bases and J lost 8 bases. The CDR3 consists of 16 residues.

The chain uses TRBV11-3 and TRBJ2-7; unclear D gene. Germline CDR1 and CDR2: SGHNT and YENEEA. The CDR3 loop spans 13 amino acids. V lost 1 base and J 3 bases, leaving 7 bases between the germline ends. In DNA form, the CDR3 reads TGTGCCAGCAGCTTAGGGCCTTACTACGAGCAGTACTTC. Translating gives CASSLGPYYEQYF.

The chain recombines TRBV5-5 with TRBJ1-4, with 7 bases lining up with TRBD1. J lost 0 bases, V lost 5 bases, and 4 bases had no gene match. This CDR3 contains 15 residues. Germline V gives CDR1 SGHKS, CDR2 YYEKEE (reference sequence). Here the CDR3 DNA reads TGTGCCAGCAGTTTTACAGGGGCAACTAATGAAAAACTGTTTTTT. Protein sequence: CASSFTGATNEKLFF.

The chain has TRBV10-1 and TRBJ2-1; TRBD2 matches at 9 bases. Trimming took 4 bases from V and 9 from J; bases not matched to a gene: 4. Germline CDR1 and CDR2: WNHNN and SYGVQD (reference sequence). This CDR3 is built from 13 residues. The CDR3 sequence: CASSGLAEGEQFF. The CDR3 DNA follows: TGCGCCAGCAGTGGACTAGCGGAAGGTGAGCAGTTCTTC.

The chain has TRBV28 and TRBJ1-2; D gene ambiguous. The CDR3 has 13 residues. Germline-derived CDR1 and CDR2 are MDHEN and SYDVKM. Trimming stripped 7 bases from V and 3 bases from J, with 12 bases between. The CDR3 protein is CASTLSPDYGYTF. The DNA for the CDR3 is TGTGCCAGCACCCTCAGCCCTGACTATGGCTACACCTTC.

The gene calls are TRBV7-9 and TRBJ2-4; perhaps TRBD2 as D (6 bases). Germline V lookup: CDR1 SEHNR, CDR2 FQNEAQ (reference sequence). This CDR3 is built from 16 residues. With 6 bases removed from V and 0 bases from J, the gap between germline ends came to 15 bases. In DNA, the CDR3 is TGTGCCAGCAGACAGACCGGGACTCTAGCCAAAAACATTCAGTACTTC. It is translated as CASRQTGTLAKNIQYF.

CDR3 residues: CASSFLTGEAGNTIYF. DNA of the CDR3: TGTGCCAGCAGCTTTCTGACAGGGGAGGCTGGAAACACCATATATTTT. This chain uses TRBV11-2 with TRBJ1-3; 8 positions agree with TRBD1. CDR1 is SGHAT and CDR2 is FQNNGV in the germline V gene. CDR3 size: 16 residues. V was clipped by 3 bases and J by 2 bases; unmatched bases: 6.

This clone was counted once. The rearrangement uses TRBV19 and TRBJ2-7; D might be TRBD2 (5 bases). CDR3 length: 12 residues. CDR1 is LNHDA and CDR2 is SQIVND in the germline V gene (reference sequence). V lost 3 bases, J lost 6 bases, and 9 bases lay in between. In nucleotides, the CDR3 is TGTGCCAGTAGTATGTGGGGAGTCGAGCAGTACTTC. This translates into CASSMWGVEQYF. The full variable domain, its missing parts supplied by reference TRBV19 and TRBJ2-7, is DGGITQSPKYLFRKEGQNVTLSCEQNLNHDAMYWYRQDPGQGLRLIYYSQIVNDFQKGDIAEGYSVSREKKESFPLTVTSAQKNPTAFYLCASSMWGVEQYFGPGTRLTVT.

J is TRBJ1-4 and V is TRBV20-1; no reliable D call. This CDR3 region has 14 residues. Germline CDR1 DFQATT, CDR2 SNEGSKA (reference sequence). V gave up 3 bases and J gave up 7 bases, with 15 bases separating them. CDR3 in amino acids: CSASQGVRGEKLFF. The CDR3 region has the DNA TGCAGTGCTAGTCAAGGAGTGAGAGGTGAAAAACTGTTTTTT.

This clone was found a few times. The chain carries TRBV3-1 (or the pseudogene TRBV3-2) and TRBJ1-1; TRBD1 is a possible D gene (5 bases). The CDR3 spans 14 residues. Germline lookup yields CDR1 LGHDT and CDR2 YNNKEL (reference sequence). The V end lost 2 bases, the J end lost 5 bases, and 12 bases lay between the germline ends. CDR3 bases: TGTGCCAGCAGCCAACAGGGAGGGGAAACTGAAGCTTTCTTT. Its protein is CASSQQGGETEAFF.

This clone was seen a single time. V is TRBV11-3 and J is TRBJ2-1; 10 nucleotides line up with TRBD2. This CDR3 comprises 17 residues. Germline V gene lookup returns CDR1 SGHNT and CDR2 YENEEA. V shed 5 bases and J 1 base; nucleotides not matched to a gene: 8. CDR3 loop: CASSQQGLAESYNEQFF. For the CDR3, the DNA is TGTGCCAGCAGCCAACAAGGACTAGCGGAATCCTACAATGAGCAGTTCTTC.

This chain joins TRBV11-3 and TRBJ2-7, with 9 bases that match TRBD1. The trim removed 5 bases at V and 0 bases at J, leaving 2 bases unmatched. Germline loops: CDR1 SGHNT, CDR2 YENEEA. CDR3 length equals 14 residues. The CDR3 DNA is TGTGCCAGCAGCAACAGGGGGCACTCCTACGAGCAGTACTTC. The encoded protein is CASSNRGHSYEQYF. The full variable domain, completed using reference TRBV11-3 and TRBJ2-7, is EAGVVQSPRYKIIEKKQPVAFWCNPISGHNTLYWYLQNLGQGPELLIRYENEEAVDDSQLPKDRFSAERLKGVDSTLKIQPAELGDSAVYLCASSNRGHSYEQYFGPGTRLTVT.

V and J are TRBV19 and TRBJ1-6; 9 bases are shared with TRBD1. Trimming cost V 5 bases and J 4 bases; bases outside gene matches: 9. The germline V gene encodes CDR1 LNHDA and CDR2 SQIVND (reference sequence). The CDR3 length is 17 residues. CDR3 residues: CASSSPPGQGYNSPLHF. In DNA form, the CDR3 reads TGTGCCAGTAGTTCACCACCGGGACAGGGTTATAATTCACCCCTCCACTTT.

The rearrangement uses TRBV5-4 and TRBJ2-4, with D perhaps matching TRBD2 (5 bases). CDR3 size: 16 residues. Trimming left V 7 bases short and J 2 bases short, with 19 bases between. Germline CDR1 and CDR2: SGHNT and YYREEE (reference sequence). CDR3 DNA sequence: TGTGCCAGCTCTGGCGGGTCGCTGGGCCCCAAAAACATTCAGTACTTC. Translating gives CASSGGSLGPKNIQYF.

This clone was detected only once. V gene TRBV5-1 combines with J gene TRBJ1-1, with D maybe TRBD1 (6 bases). The CDR3 sequence is 15 residues long. Germline V CDR1 and CDR2: SGHRS, YFSETQ. V was trimmed by 3 bases and J by 8 bases, leaving 20 bases between them. The CDR3: CASSSGQTYTREAFF. The DNA of the CDR3 is TGCGCCAGCAGCTCCGGACAGACCTATACTCGAGAAGCTTTCTTT.